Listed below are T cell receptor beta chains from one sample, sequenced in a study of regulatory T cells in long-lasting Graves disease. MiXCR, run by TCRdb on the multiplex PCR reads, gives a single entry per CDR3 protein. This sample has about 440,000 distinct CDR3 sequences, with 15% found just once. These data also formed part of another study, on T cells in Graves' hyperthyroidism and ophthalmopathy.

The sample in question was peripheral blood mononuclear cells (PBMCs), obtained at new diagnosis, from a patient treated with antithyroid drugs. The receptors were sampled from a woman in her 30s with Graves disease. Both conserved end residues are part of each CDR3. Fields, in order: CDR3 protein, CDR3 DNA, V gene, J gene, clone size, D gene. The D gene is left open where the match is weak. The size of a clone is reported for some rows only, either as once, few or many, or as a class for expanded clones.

cdr3_aa: CASSFFGRETQYF
cdr3_nt: TGTGCCAGCAGTTTTTTCGGTCGGGAGACCCAGTACTTC
v_call: TRBV28
j_call: TRBJ2-5
clone_size: many
d_call: .

cdr3_aa: CASSRPDRDYGYTF
cdr3_nt: TGTGCCAGCAGCCGCCCGGACAGGGACTATGGCTACACCTTC
v_call: TRBV7-9
j_call: TRBJ1-2
clone_size: many
d_call: TRBD1

cdr3_aa: CASSSLSTANTEAFF
cdr3_nt: TGTGCCAGCAGCTCTCTCTCGACTGCGAACACTGAAGCTTTCTTT
v_call: TRBV7-9
j_call: TRBJ1-1
clone_size: few
d_call: .

cdr3_aa: CASSYSRVLDTQYF
cdr3_nt: TGTGCCAGCAGTTACTCGAGGGTCTTAGATACGCAGTATTTT
v_call: TRBV6-2/TRBV6-3
j_call: TRBJ2-3
clone_size: .
d_call: .

cdr3_aa: CAISEAHMNQPQHF
cdr3_nt: TGTGCCATCAGTGAGGCCCACATGAATCAGCCCCAGCATTTT
v_call: TRBV10-3
j_call: TRBJ1-5
clone_size: .
d_call: .

cdr3_aa: CASTSPGAANYGYTF
cdr3_nt: TGTGCCAGCACCTCCCCGGGGGCCGCTAACTATGGCTACACCTTC
v_call: TRBV6-1
j_call: TRBJ1-2
clone_size: many
d_call: .

cdr3_aa: CASRPRDTYSGNTIYF
cdr3_nt: TGTGCCAGCAGGCCCAGGGACACCTACTCTGGAAACACCATATATTTT
v_call: TRBV3-1
j_call: TRBJ1-3
clone_size: few
d_call: .

cdr3_aa: CASGRVDTQYF
cdr3_nt: TGTGCCAGCGGCCGGGTAGATACGCAGTATTTT
v_call: TRBV2
j_call: TRBJ2-3
clone_size: many
d_call: .

cdr3_aa: CASSLDRAGNTIYF
cdr3_nt: TGTGCCAGCAGCCTAGACAGGGCTGGAAACACCATATATTTT
v_call: TRBV12-3/TRBV12-4
j_call: TRBJ1-3
clone_size: many
d_call: TRBD1

cdr3_aa: CASSSKWEQYF
cdr3_nt: TGTGCCAGCAGTTCAAAGTGGGAGCAGTACTTC
v_call: TRBV6-2/TRBV6-3
j_call: TRBJ2-7
clone_size: many
d_call: .

cdr3_aa: CSAREELLRGELFF
cdr3_nt: TGCAGTGCTAGAGAGGAACTCCTCCGGGGGGAGCTGTTTTTT
v_call: TRBV20-1
j_call: TRBJ2-2
clone_size: few
d_call: .

cdr3_aa: CASSFGLAVSSYEQYF
cdr3_nt: TGTGCCAGCAGTTTTGGTCTAGCGGTAAGCTCCTACGAGCAGTACTTC
v_call: TRBV28
j_call: TRBJ2-7
clone_size: many
d_call: TRBD2

cdr3_aa: CSANLAAGGHTGELFF
cdr3_nt: TGCAGTGCTAACCTAGCGGCCGGAGGCCACACCGGGGAGCTGTTTTTT
v_call: TRBV20-1
j_call: TRBJ2-2
clone_size: .
d_call: TRBD2

cdr3_aa: CASSFRTRDEQYF
cdr3_nt: TGTGCCAGCAGCTTCCGGACTAGAGACGAGCAGTACTTC
v_call: TRBV5-4
j_call: TRBJ2-7
clone_size: .
d_call: TRBD2

cdr3_aa: CATSGDKGNQPQHF
cdr3_nt: TGTGCCACCAGTGGGGACAAAGGAAATCAGCCCCAGCATTTT
v_call: TRBV24-1
j_call: TRBJ1-5
clone_size: .
d_call: .

cdr3_aa: CASSPTRAGYTF
cdr3_nt: TGTGCCAGTAGTCCGACCCGCGCTGGCTACACCTTC
v_call: TRBV19
j_call: TRBJ1-2
clone_size: .
d_call: .

cdr3_aa: CASSFRPGGPGTGELFF
cdr3_nt: TGTGCCAGCAGCTTTCGTCCGGGAGGGCCGGGCACCGGGGAGCTGTTTTTT
v_call: TRBV7-3
j_call: TRBJ2-2
clone_size: few
d_call: TRBD2

cdr3_aa: CASSLVRDLFYEQYF
cdr3_nt: TGTGCCAGCAGCTTAGTCAGGGACCTCTTCTACGAGCAGTACTTC
v_call: TRBV7-8
j_call: TRBJ2-7
clone_size: many
d_call: .

cdr3_aa: CASCALPGVYEQYF
cdr3_nt: TGTGCCAGTTGCGCCCTACCTGGGGTTTACGAGCAGTACTTC
v_call: TRBV6-1
j_call: TRBJ2-7
clone_size: few
d_call: .

cdr3_aa: CASSQTDVPDTQYF
cdr3_nt: TGCGCCAGCAGCCAAACCGATGTCCCAGATACGCAGTATTTT
v_call: TRBV4-1
j_call: TRBJ2-3
clone_size: .
d_call: .

cdr3_aa: CASSLVPGIKTDTQYF
cdr3_nt: TGTGCCAGCAGCTTAGTTCCTGGGATCAAAACAGATACGCAGTATTTT
v_call: TRBV7-2
j_call: TRBJ2-3
clone_size: .
d_call: .

cdr3_aa: CASTKRTRSTDTQYF
cdr3_nt: TGTGCCAGTACAAAAAGGACTAGAAGCACAGATACGCAGTATTTT
v_call: TRBV19
j_call: TRBJ2-3
clone_size: .
d_call: TRBD2

cdr3_aa: CSACRDTSYEQYF
cdr3_nt: TGCAGTGCTTGCAGGGACACATCCTACGAGCAGTACTTC
v_call: TRBV20-1
j_call: TRBJ2-7
clone_size: many
d_call: .

cdr3_aa: CSADIWRGAPSDEQFF
cdr3_nt: TGCAGTGCTGACATATGGCGGGGGGCCCCGAGCGATGAGCAGTTCTTC
v_call: TRBV20-1
j_call: TRBJ2-1
clone_size: many
d_call: TRBD2

cdr3_aa: CASTLRVDSYNEQFF
cdr3_nt: TGTGCCAGCACCTTGCGGGTGGACTCCTACAATGAGCAGTTCTTC
v_call: TRBV7-6
j_call: TRBJ2-1
clone_size: few
d_call: .

cdr3_aa: CSARDGWGQGRETQYF
cdr3_nt: TGCAGTGCTAGAGATGGTTGGGGACAGGGGAGAGAGACCCAGTACTTC
v_call: TRBV20-1
j_call: TRBJ2-5
clone_size: .
d_call: TRBD1

cdr3_aa: CATSRDFAGGYEQYF
cdr3_nt: TGTGCCACCAGCAGAGATTTCGCGGGGGGATACGAGCAGTACTTC
v_call: TRBV15
j_call: TRBJ2-7
clone_size: .
d_call: TRBD2

cdr3_aa: CSARSRGGRGAFF
cdr3_nt: TGCAGTGCTAGAAGTCGGGGCGGAAGGGGAGCTTTCTTT
v_call: TRBV20-1
j_call: TRBJ1-1
clone_size: many
d_call: .

cdr3_aa: CSASMVVFTDTQYF
cdr3_nt: TGCAGTGCTAGTATGGTGGTGTTCACAGATACGCAGTATTTT
v_call: TRBV20-1
j_call: TRBJ2-3
clone_size: few
d_call: .